This T cell receptor beta chain was captured by sequencing in a study of B cell selection in AIRE deficiency. Worth noting for this clone: Its antigen is unknown.

Sorted regulatory T cells were CD4-positive, CD25-high and CD127-low or negative. The CDR3 sequence is 12 residues long. Deletions cut 3 bases from V and 8 bases from J, with 10 bases between. Germline V CDR1 and CDR2: LNHDA, SQIVND (reference sequence). Whole-study results and caveats: About 30.6% of healthy-shared Treg sequences were found among patient Tconv cells. Only about 9.3% of approximately 3,700 shared Treg sequences were patient-specific; 31.6% healthy-specific.

Sequencing used immunoSEQ multiplex PCR; TCRdb keeps in-frame clones, though not all of them. The sample shows 20,000 to 25,000 clones, approximately 94% of them seen only once. The receptor was derived from a human donor with AIRE deficiency. The sample consisted of Tregs sorted from PBMCs. This sequence joins TRBV19 and TRBJ1-2, with no clear D. The CDR3 spells CASSMRVGGYTF. CDR3 nucleotides: TGTGCCAGTAGTATGAGGGTGGGCGGCTACACCTTC.